The 13 T cell receptor beta chains given below trace back to one sample, sequenced in a study of shared clonotypes between healthy human individuals. Repertoires were generated with immunoSEQ multiplex PCR, while TCRdb's copy carries only in-frame clones and drops some. The data contain a few million clones, around 92% of them singletons. Sequencing was carried out using naive CD4+ T cells from PBMCs. Subset indicated: CD45RA+ positively selected. The source is a man aged 18-30 years in good health. Some clones in this sample may be carry-over from other donors' samples.

The chain combines TRBV7-3 with TRBJ1-4; D gene ambiguous. Germline lookup yields CDR1 SGHTA and CDR2 FQGTGA. Trimming removed 4 bases at V and 8 bases at J, with 11 bases between. The CDR3 consists of 13 residues. The CDR3 sequence is CASSSGAGEKLFF. The CDR3, as DNA: TGTGCCAGCAGCTCCGGCGCCGGAGAAAAACTGTTTTTT.

This rearrangement joins TRBV19 to TRBJ2-7; tentatively, D is TRBD2 (6 bases). Germline CDR1 reads LNHDA; CDR2 reads SQIVND (reference sequence). V lost 8 bases, J lost 3 bases, and 20 bases lay in between. There are 15 residues in the CDR3. Here the CDR3 reads CASGVNGAGNYEQYF. As DNA, the CDR3 is TGTGCCAGTGGGGTTAACGGGGCGGGGAACTACGAGCAGTACTTC.

The chain couples TRBV28 to TRBJ2-5; no definite D call. Germline V gene sequence: CDR1 MDHEN, CDR2 SYDVKM. CDR3 length equals 15 residues. Between the trimmed V and J ends, which lost 4 bases and 5 bases, there was a span of 17 bases. CDR3 DNA: TGTGCCAGCAGTTCCCGGATCGATCGTGGGGAGACCCAGTACTTC. Residues: CASSSRIDRGETQYF.

The chain employs TRBV27 and TRBJ1-2; D perhaps matches TRBD1 (5 bases). Trimming removed 6 bases at V and 4 bases at J, with 18 bases between. This CDR3 is built from 15 residues. The V gene's germline CDR1 is MNHEY and CDR2 SMNVEV (reference sequence). The CDR3 DNA is TGTGCCAGCAGCCCCCAGGGTTCCTCGGGCTATGGCTACACCTTC. It translates to CASSPQGSSGYGYTF.

This clone has more than one count but fewer than ten. The chain uses TRBV29-1 and TRBJ1-2; TRBD1 might be the D (6 bases). V gave up 4 bases and J gave up 1 base, with 10 bases separating them. Per germline, CDR1 SQVTM and CDR2 ANQGSEA. The CDR3 sequence is 13 residues long. The CDR3 DNA reads as TGCAGCGTTGGACAGGATTATAACTATGGCTACACCTTC. This encodes CSVGQDYNYGYTF.

The CDR3 here is CASSLAYGPGGNQPQHF. In DNA, the CDR3 is TGTGCCAGCAGCTTGGCTTATGGACCTGGGGGCAATCAGCCCCAGCATTTT. This chain connects TRBV5-8 to TRBJ1-5; D gene ambiguous. CDR3 length: 17 residues. CDR1 and CDR2 from the germline V gene are SGHTS and YDEGEE. Trimming took off 0 bases at V and 2 bases at J, with 15 bases between the two ends.

Concerning this clone itself: Other DNA sequences in this specimen translate into the identical CDR3. The chain employs TRBV5-1 and TRBJ2-5; 7 positions agree with TRBD1. In germline, CDR1 is SGHRS, CDR2 YFSETQ. Losses at the gene ends were 1 base for V and 2 bases for J; bases not matched to a gene: 2. The CDR3 loop spans 14 amino acids. The DNA for the CDR3 is TGCGCCAGCAGCTTGTTGACAGGGCAAGAGACCCAGTACTTC. Translated, it gives CASSLLTGQETQYF.

The rearrangement links TRBV4-2 to TRBJ1-2, with D possibly TRBD1 on 5 matching bases. The CDR3 has 17 residues. The germline CDR1 and CDR2 sequences are LGHNA and YNFKEQ. Trimming left V 1 base short and J 5 bases short, with 20 bases between. In nucleotides, the CDR3 is TGTGCCAGCAGCCAAGCTTCCCCGGGACCGACAGCATATGGCTACACCTTC. Translation gives CASSQASPGPTAYGYTF.

This chain uses TRBV25-1 with TRBJ2-7; D uncertain. The CDR3 length is 12 residues. Germline V gene sequence: CDR1 MGHDK, CDR2 SYGVNS. Trimming cost V 3 bases and J 12 bases, with 15 bases left between them. CDR3 DNA: TGTGCCAGCAGTGAGAATGGGCAAAGCCGGTACTTC. Translation gives CASSENGQSRYF.

The chain employs TRBV11-2 and TRBJ1-2; D remains unclear. The CDR3 consists of 14 residues. CDR1 and CDR2 from the germline V gene are SGHAT and FQNNGV. V lost 5 bases, J lost 0 bases, and 10 bases lay in between. The chain's CDR3 is CASSRRPPNYGYTF. Written as DNA, the CDR3 is TGTGCCAGCAGCCGACGCCCCCCTAACTATGGCTACACCTTC.

V and J are TRBV13 and TRBJ1-4, with 12 bases that match TRBD1. The CDR3 runs to 15 residues. V trimming: 3 bases; J trimming: 7 bases; junction bases outside the gene matches: 3. The germline CDR1 and CDR2 sequences are PRHDT and FYEKMQ (reference sequence). The CDR3 bases are TGTGCCAGCAGCTTGGGACAGGGGGCGCTTGAAAAACTGTTTTTT. Its protein is CASSLGQGALEKLFF.

V usage is TRBV18 and J usage is TRBJ2-4; 8 nucleotides align to TRBD2. Germline assignment: CDR1 KGHSH and CDR2 LQKENI. The CDR3 has 17 residues. V dropped 1 base and J dropped 0; count of bases not matched to a gene: 5. CDR3 DNA sequence: TGTGCCAGCTCACCACAGCAACTAGCGGTAGCCAAAAACATTCAGTACTTC. This sequence encodes CASSPQQLAVAKNIQYF.

The chain links TRBV7-9 to TRBJ2-5, with unresolved D. Trimming took off 0 bases at V and 3 bases at J, with 11 bases between the two ends. Germline V lookup: CDR1 SEHNR, CDR2 FQNEAQ (reference sequence). The CDR3 is 15 amino acids. The CDR3 reads CASSLAYGQKETQYF. DNA for the CDR3: TGTGCCAGCAGCTTAGCGTATGGGCAAAAAGAGACCCAGTACTTC.